The sequence of this T cell receptor beta chain was determined in a study of regulatory T cells in long-lasting Graves disease. For the study at large: Over 5 years of antithyroid drugs plus positive TSH receptor antibodies defined persistent Graves' disease. Findings of the study overall: It is possible that accuracy was reduced by the small size of the sample. Thyroid tissue went unstudied; only peripheral blood was examined.

Time point: persistent/refractory GD, antithyroid drugs over 5 years with positive TRAb. Extracted RNA from PBMCs served as the source of the TCR library. The authors drew approximately 10 milliliters of peripheral blood into EDTA tubes. CDR3 size: 13 residues. Trimming at V came to 8 bases and at J to 12 bases, leaving 10 bases not matched to a gene. CDR1 SNHLY and CDR2 FYNNEI come from the germline V gene. Relying on iRepertoire HTBI primers and Arm-PCR of CDR3 regions, the team built TCR beta libraries. TCRdb re-derived calls from the multiplex PCR reads in MiXCR, one entry per CDR3 protein. The data contain roughly 450,000 distinct CDR3 sequences, around 22% of them seen just once; the ten biggest clones take up about 26%. Notes on this clonotype: As yet, its antigen is unknown.

The TCR sequence derives from a female donor with Graves disease. This chain uses TRBV2 with TRBJ2-1; 10 nucleotides agree with TRBD2. The starting material was peripheral blood mononuclear cells (PBMCs), obtained when the disease was refractory, from a patient treated with antithyroid drugs. The CDR3 coding sequence is TGTGCCAGCTGGACTAGCGGACGATCAACGCAGTTCTTC. Residues: CASWTSGRSTQFF. Full variable domain (outside the CDR3, taken from reference TRBV2 and TRBJ2-1): EPEVTQTPSHQVTQMGQEVILRCVPISNHLYFYWYRQILGQKVEFLVSFYNNEISEKSEIFDDQFSVERPDGSNFTLKIRSTKLEDSAMYFCASWTSGRSTQFFGPGTRLTVL.